This T cell receptor beta chain is from a study of blood T cell repertoires in COVID-19. From germline, CDR1 is MRHNA and CDR2 SNTAGT. The CDR3 loop spans 16 amino acids. Germline trimming cut 3 bases from V and 9 bases from J; bases unmatched to any gene: 11. Sequencing used immunoSEQ multiplex PCR; TCRdb keeps in-frame clones, though not all of them. The sample holds about 87,000 clones, around 90% seen once. This TCR came from a man in his forties or fifties with acute or convalescent COVID-19. The gene calls are TRBV6-4 and TRBJ2-1, with 10 bases that match TRBD1. Material for sequencing was peripheral blood. As DNA, the CDR3 is TGTGCCAGCAGTGAAGAGGATGACAGGGGGCGAAGTGAGCAGTTCTTC. Translating gives CASSEEDDRGRSEQFF.